These 20 T cell receptor beta chains were all obtained from the same sample, sequenced in a study of control samples from healthy donors and cancer patients. Assay used: immunoSEQ multiplex PCR; TCRdb lists only in-frame clones, some missing. The data show more than 85,000 clones, 88% seen once. The sequenced sample was PBMCs. Every receptor here comes from a woman aged 55-70 years with lung cancer.

The J gene is TRBJ2-7, the V gene TRBV3-1 (or the pseudogene TRBV3-2); 7 positions agree with TRBD2. Trimming removed 4 bases from V and 1 base from J; junction bases left unmatched: 10. The germline V gene encodes CDR1 LGHDT and CDR2 YNNKEL (reference sequence). The CDR3 covers 16 residues. CDR3 protein: CASSLLWQGGSYEQYF. For the CDR3, the DNA is TGTGCCAGCAGCCTCCTTTGGCAGGGAGGGTCCTACGAGCAGTACTTC.

The chain is built from TRBV7-9 and TRBJ2-7; TRBD2 aligns across 7 bases. The CDR3 runs 16 residues. J was trimmed by 2 bases and V by 5 bases; bases with no gene match: 12. The germline gives CDR1 SEHNR, CDR2 FQNEAQ (reference sequence). Here the CDR3 reads CASSGAPGLLTYEQYF. Here the CDR3 DNA reads TGTGCCAGCAGCGGGGCCCCGGGACTACTTACCTACGAGCAGTACTTC.

This sequence joins TRBV19 and TRBJ1-2, with D tentatively TRBD1 (6 bases). Germline V gives CDR1 LNHDA, CDR2 SQIVND (reference sequence). CDR3 length: 13 amino acids. V lost 5 bases and J 4 bases, leaving 11 bases between the germline ends. This CDR3 is CASSLQGPYGYTF. The CDR3 DNA sequence: TGTGCCAGTAGTTTACAGGGCCCCTATGGCTACACCTTC.

The rearrangement joins TRBV18 to TRBJ1-5, with 7 nucleotides matching TRBD1. Germline CDR1 is KGHSH and CDR2 is LQKENI. This CDR3 is built from 15 residues. The J segment lost 0 bases and the V segment lost 3 bases, leaving 2 bases of the junction unmatched. The CDR3 sequence is CASSPGTASNQPQHF. For the CDR3, the DNA is TGTGCCAGCTCACCCGGGACAGCTAGCAATCAGCCCCAGCATTTT.

The rearrangement joins TRBV5-6 to TRBJ1-2; TRBD1 might be the D (5 bases). Trimming took off 4 bases at V and 0 bases at J, with 16 bases between the two ends. The V gene's germline CDR1 is SGHDT and CDR2 YYEEEE. The CDR3 has 16 amino acids. CDR3 in amino acids: CASSQITGGANYGYTF. The DNA of the CDR3 is TGTGCCAGCAGCCAAATAACCGGGGGGGCTAACTATGGCTACACCTTC. The full variable domain, its missing parts supplied by reference TRBV5-6 and TRBJ1-2, is DAGVTQSPTHLIKTRGQQVTLRCSPKSGHDTVSWYQQALGQGPQFIFQYYEEEERQRGNFPDRFSGHQFPNYSSELNVNALLLGDSALYLCASSQITGGANYGYTFGSGTRLTVV.

In DNA form, the CDR3 reads TGTGCCAGCAGCCCACCAGGGTCCAGCACAGATACGCAGTATTTT. This encodes CASSPPGSSTDTQYF. This chain links TRBV7-9 with TRBJ2-3, with D tentatively TRBD1 (5 bases). Germline CDR1 reads SEHNR; CDR2 reads FQNEAQ (reference sequence). V gave up 5 bases and J gave up 0 bases, with 12 bases separating them. The CDR3 contains 15 residues.

The rearrangement joins TRBV6-5 to TRBJ1-2; D not resolved. V was shortened by 6 bases and J by 4 bases, with 9 bases between the two germline ends. The CDR3 is 12 amino acids. Looked up from germline, CDR1 is MNHEY and CDR2 is SVGAGI. The CDR3 DNA sequence: TGTGCCAGCAGGACGGGCTCCTATGGCTACACCTTC. The encoded protein is CASRTGSYGYTF.

The chain joins TRBV19 to TRBJ2-1; D possibly corresponds to TRBD1 (5 bases). The V gene's germline CDR1 is LNHDA and CDR2 SQIVND (reference sequence). CDR3 length: 13 amino acids. Trimming left V 9 bases short and J 5 bases short, with 14 bases between. CDR3 protein: CASHPRDNNEQFF. Here the CDR3 DNA reads TGTGCCAGCCATCCCAGGGATAACAATGAGCAGTTCTTC.

The V and J genes are TRBV6-2 or TRBV6-3 and TRBJ1-2, with D hard to call. Germline V gene data show CDR1 as MNHEY and CDR2 as SVGEGT. The CDR3 extends over 18 amino acids. Trimming stripped 6 bases from V and 0 bases from J, with 23 bases between. The CDR3 sequence: CASRYPTGLSRANYGYTF. In DNA, the CDR3 is TGTGCCAGCAGATACCCTACGGGCCTCTCTAGGGCTAACTATGGCTACACCTTC.

The chain is built from TRBV11-3 and TRBJ1-2; D ambiguous. The CDR3 length is 14 residues. The germline V gene has CDR1 SGHNT and CDR2 YENEEA. V lost 0 bases to trimming and J lost 6 bases, with 11 bases between them. The CDR3 region is CASSLDVIGDGYTF. The CDR3 DNA sequence: TGTGCCAGCAGCTTAGATGTGATTGGGGATGGCTACACCTTC.

The rearrangement joins TRBV7-9 to TRBJ2-1, with TRBD2 identical over 8 bases. The CDR3 contains 15 residues. Trimming at V came to 2 bases and at J to 6 bases, leaving 6 bases not matched to a gene. Looked up from germline, CDR1 is SEHNR and CDR2 is FQNEAQ (reference sequence). CDR3 residues: CASSLSAGGINEQFF. DNA of the CDR3: TGTGCCAGCAGCTTAAGCGCGGGGGGCATCAATGAGCAGTTCTTC.

The chain has TRBV3-1 (or the pseudogene TRBV3-2) and TRBJ2-1; D is undetermined. Per germline, CDR1 LGHDT and CDR2 YNNKEL (reference sequence). This CDR3 contains 17 residues. V dropped 1 base and J dropped 4 bases, with 17 bases sitting between them. This CDR3 is CASSQGSDTTVYNEQFF. The CDR3 DNA sequence: TGTGCCAGCAGCCAAGGCTCCGACACAACAGTTTACAATGAGCAGTTCTTC.

The chain uses TRBV29-1 and TRBJ2-1; D is unresolved. Germline loops: CDR1 SQVTM, CDR2 ANQGSEA. Trimming left V 3 bases short and J 0 bases short, with 9 bases between. The CDR3 is 14 residues long. The CDR3 nucleotides are TGCAGCGTTGATGGTCCGAGCTCCTACAATGAGCAGTTCTTC. It translates to CSVDGPSSYNEQFF.

The chain combines TRBV6-5 with TRBJ2-2, with D perhaps matching TRBD1 (5 bases). CDR3 length: 15 amino acids. The germline CDR1 and CDR2 sequences are MNHEY and SVGAGI. Trimming cost V 6 bases and J 7 bases, with 18 bases left between them. The CDR3 loop reads CASSPRAGQGGELFF. The CDR3 DNA reads TGTGCCAGCAGCCCAAGGGCAGGCCAGGGCGGGGAGCTGTTTTTT.

The chain couples TRBV30 to TRBJ1-1; D unresolved. V lost 0 bases, J lost 0 bases, and 8 bases lay in between. This CDR3 comprises 14 residues. CDR1 is GTSNPN, CDR2 SVGIG, per germline (reference sequence). Written as DNA, the CDR3 is TGTGCCTGGAGTGTTCTTAACGTGAACACTGAAGCTTTCTTT. Protein sequence: CAWSVLNVNTEAFF. The full variable domain, in which reference TRBV30 and TRBJ1-1 provide the parts outside the CDR3, is SQTIHQWPATLVQPVGSPLSLECTVEGTSNPNLYWYRQAAGRGLQLLFYSVGIGQISSEVPQNLSASRPQDRQFILSSKKLLLSDSGFYLCAWSVLNVNTEAFFGQGTRLTVV.

The chain joins TRBV4-2 to TRBJ2-7; D gene uncertain. Germline-derived CDR1 and CDR2 are LGHNA and YNFKEQ. V was cut by 0 bases and J by 5 bases, with 14 bases left in between. CDR3 length: 15 amino acids. CDR3: CASSQETRVVNEQYF. In DNA, the CDR3 is TGTGCCAGCAGCCAAGAGACCAGAGTCGTGAACGAGCAGTACTTC.

The chain employs TRBV9 and TRBJ1-1; TRBD1 might be the D (6 bases). Trimming pared 4 bases from V and 1 base from J, leaving 14 bases between. CDR3 length: 15 amino acids. Germline CDR1 and CDR2: SGDLS and YYNGEE. The CDR3 bases are TGTGCCAGCAGCCCGCAGACAGGCCAGAACACTGAAGCTTTCTTT. It is translated as CASSPQTGQNTEAFF.

About this clone: Compared with germline, one end of the junction differs, possibly owing to a read error. V and J are TRBV2 and TRBJ2-3, with TRBD1 matching 8 bases. CDR3 length equals 14 residues. Germline loops: CDR1 SNHLY, CDR2 FYNNEI. The CDR3 here is CASSPRQGTDAQYF. As DNA, the CDR3 is TGTGCCAGCAGCCCCCGACAGGGGACAGATGCGCAGTATTTT.

The chain couples TRBV27 to TRBJ2-2, with 12 bases identical to TRBD2. After removal of 6 bases from V and 6 bases from J, the junction contained 2 bases not matched to a gene. The CDR3 is 14 amino acids. Germline assignment: CDR1 MNHEY and CDR2 SMNVEV (reference sequence). Here the CDR3 DNA reads TGTGCCAGCAGGCTAGCGGGAGGGCCCGGGGAGCTGTTTTTT. Its protein product is CASRLAGGPGELFF.

The rearrangement links TRBV6-6 to TRBJ2-7; 8 bases are shared with TRBD1. Germline lookup yields CDR1 MNHNY and CDR2 SVGAGI (reference sequence). V was clipped by 6 bases and J by 5 bases; unmatched bases: 6. The CDR3 totals 13 residues. For the CDR3, the DNA is TGTGCCAGCAGCGGACAGGGTCAGGACGAGCAGTACTTC. It translates to CASSGQGQDEQYF.